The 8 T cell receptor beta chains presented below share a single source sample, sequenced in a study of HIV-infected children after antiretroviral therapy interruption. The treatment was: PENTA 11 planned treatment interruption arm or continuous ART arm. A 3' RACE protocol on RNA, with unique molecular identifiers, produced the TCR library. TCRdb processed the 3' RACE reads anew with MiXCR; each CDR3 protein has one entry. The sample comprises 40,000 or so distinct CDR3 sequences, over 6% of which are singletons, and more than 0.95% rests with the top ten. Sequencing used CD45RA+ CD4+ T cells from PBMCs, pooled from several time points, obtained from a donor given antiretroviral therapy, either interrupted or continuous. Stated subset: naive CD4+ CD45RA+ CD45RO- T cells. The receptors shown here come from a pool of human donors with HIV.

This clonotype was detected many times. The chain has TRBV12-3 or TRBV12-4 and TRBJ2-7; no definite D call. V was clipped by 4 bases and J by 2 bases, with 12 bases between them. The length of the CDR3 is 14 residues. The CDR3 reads CASSSPFLTYEQYF. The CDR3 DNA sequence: TGTGCCAGCAGTTCCCCTTTTCTCACCTACGAGCAGTACTTC.

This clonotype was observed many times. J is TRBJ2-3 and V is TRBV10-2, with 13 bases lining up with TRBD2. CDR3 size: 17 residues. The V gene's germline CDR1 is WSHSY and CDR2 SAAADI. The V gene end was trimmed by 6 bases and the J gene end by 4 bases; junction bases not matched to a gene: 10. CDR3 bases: TGCGCCAGCAGCCAAGGACTAGCGGGAGTCTGGGCAGATACGCAGTATTTT. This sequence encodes CASSQGLAGVWADTQYF.

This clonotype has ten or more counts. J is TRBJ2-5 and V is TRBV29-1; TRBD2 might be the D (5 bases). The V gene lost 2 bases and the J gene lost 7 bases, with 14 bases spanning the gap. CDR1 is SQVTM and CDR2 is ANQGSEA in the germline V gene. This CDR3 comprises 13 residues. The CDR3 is CSVELRSGGTQYF. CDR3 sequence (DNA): TGCAGCGTTGAACTACGCTCCGGAGGGACCCAGTACTTC. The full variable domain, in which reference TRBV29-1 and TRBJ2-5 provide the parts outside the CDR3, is SAVISQKPSRDICQRGTSLTIQCQVDSQVTMMFWYRQQPGQSLTLIATANQGSEATYESGFVIDKFPISRPNLTFSTLTVSNMSPEDSSIYLCSVELRSGGTQYFGPGTRLLVL.

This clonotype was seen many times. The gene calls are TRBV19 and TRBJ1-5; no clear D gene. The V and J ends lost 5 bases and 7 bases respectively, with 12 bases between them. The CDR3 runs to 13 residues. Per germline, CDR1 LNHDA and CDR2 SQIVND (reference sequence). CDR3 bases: TGTGCCAGTAGTTCTGGGGTAAGCCAGCCCCAGCATTTT. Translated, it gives CASSSGVSQPQHF.

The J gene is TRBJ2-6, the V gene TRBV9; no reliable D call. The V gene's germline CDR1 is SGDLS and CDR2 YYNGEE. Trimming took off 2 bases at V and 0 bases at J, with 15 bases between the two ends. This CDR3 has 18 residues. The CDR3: CASSVSVDGYSGANVLTF. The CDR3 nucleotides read TGTGCCAGCAGCGTTTCGGTTGACGGATACTCTGGGGCCAACGTCCTGACTTTC.

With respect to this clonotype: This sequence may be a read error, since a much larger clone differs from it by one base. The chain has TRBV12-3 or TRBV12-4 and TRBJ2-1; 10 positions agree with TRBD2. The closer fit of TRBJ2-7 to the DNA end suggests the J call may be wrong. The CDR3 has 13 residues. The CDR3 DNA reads TGTGCCAGCAGTAGCGGGGGGGCCCATGAGCAGTACTTC. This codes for CASSSGGAHEQYF.

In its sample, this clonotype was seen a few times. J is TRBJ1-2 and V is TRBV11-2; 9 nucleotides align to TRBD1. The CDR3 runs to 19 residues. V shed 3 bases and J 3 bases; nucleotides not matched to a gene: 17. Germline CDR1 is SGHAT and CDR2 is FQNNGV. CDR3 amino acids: CASSFEAITGTGRDYGYTF. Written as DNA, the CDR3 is TGTGCCAGCAGCTTTGAAGCCATAACCGGGACAGGGCGTGACTATGGCTACACCTTC.

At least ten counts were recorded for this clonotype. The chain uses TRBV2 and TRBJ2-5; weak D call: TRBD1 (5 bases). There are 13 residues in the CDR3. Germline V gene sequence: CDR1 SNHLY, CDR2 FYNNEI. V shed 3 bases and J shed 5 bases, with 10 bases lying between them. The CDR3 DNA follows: TGTGCCAGCAGTGATCAGGGCTGGGAGACCCAGTACTTC. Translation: CASSDQGWETQYF. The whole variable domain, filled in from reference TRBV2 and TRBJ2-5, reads EPEVTQTPSHQVTQMGQEVILRCVPISNHLYFYWYRQILGQKVEFLVSFYNNEISEKSEIFDDQFSVERPDGSNFTLKIRSTKLEDSAMYFCASSDQGWETQYFGPGTRLLVL.